This T cell receptor (beta chain) derives from a study of CD8 T cell repertoires and HIV-1 epitope variants. At the level of the study: Epitopes were three Gag families plus Nef HW9 and YT9. Cultures ran roughly ten days, with IL-2, IL-7 and IL-15 added on days 3 and 7.

Assay: immunoSEQ multiplex PCR; the TCRdb copy retains only in-frame clones and omits some. The sample lists 1,500 to 2,000 clones, roughly 71% seen once, with approximately 40% in the top ten. Study-wide results and limits: Roughly ten TCR beta clonotypes were antigen-specific, more than five apparently recognizing autologous or escape variants.

As for this clone: What it binds is unknown.

Sequencing was performed on cultured CD8+ T cells derived from PBMCs. This sequence originates from a male donor with HIV.

The CDR3 DNA follows: TGTGCCAGCAGTTTAAGCGGATCGAGCTCCTACAATGAGCAGTTCTTC. Protein sequence: CASSLSGSSSYNEQFF. The rearrangement links TRBV27 to TRBJ2-1, with a tentative D call TRBD2 (5 bases). V lost 2 bases and J lost 0, with 11 bases in between. This CDR3 comprises 16 residues. Germline CDR1 MNHEY, CDR2 SMNVEV (reference sequence).